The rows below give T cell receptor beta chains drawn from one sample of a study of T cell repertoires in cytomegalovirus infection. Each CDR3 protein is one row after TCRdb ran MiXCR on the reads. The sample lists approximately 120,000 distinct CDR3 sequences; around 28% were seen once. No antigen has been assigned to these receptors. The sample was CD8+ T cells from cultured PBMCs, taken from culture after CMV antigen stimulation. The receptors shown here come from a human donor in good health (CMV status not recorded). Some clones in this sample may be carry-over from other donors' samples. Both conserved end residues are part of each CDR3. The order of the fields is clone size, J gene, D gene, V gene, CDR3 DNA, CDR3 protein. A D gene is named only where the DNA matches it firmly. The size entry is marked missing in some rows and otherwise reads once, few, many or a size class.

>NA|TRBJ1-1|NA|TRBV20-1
TGCAGTGCTAGACGGGGAGGGACCATGAACACTGAAGCTTTCTTT
CSARRGGTMNTEAFF
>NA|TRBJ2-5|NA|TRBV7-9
TGTGCCAGCACCCCAAAGGGGGGGCAAGAGACCCAGTACTTC
CASTPKGGQETQYF
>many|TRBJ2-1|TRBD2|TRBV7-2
TGTGCCAGCAGCTTAGGGACTAGTGAGCAGTTCTTC
CASSLGTSEQFF
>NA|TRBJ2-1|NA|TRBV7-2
TGTGCCAGCAGCTTATTAGTTCCTTTGGATGAGCAGTTCTTC
CASSLLVPLDEQFF
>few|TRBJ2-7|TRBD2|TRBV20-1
TGCAGTGCTAGAGATTACCGGGGGGACTCCTACGAGCAGTACTTC
CSARDYRGDSYEQYF
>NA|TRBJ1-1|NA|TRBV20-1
TGCAGTGCTAGTGAGCAACAGAACACTGAAGCTTTCTTT
CSASEQQNTEAFF
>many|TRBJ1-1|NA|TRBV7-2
TGTGCCAGCAGCTTAGGGTTACGGATTGAAGCTTTCTTT
CASSLGLRIEAFF
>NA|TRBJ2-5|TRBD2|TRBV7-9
TGTGCCAGCAGCGACACTAGCGGGGGCGTCCAAGAGACCCAGTACTTC
CASSDTSGGVQETQYF
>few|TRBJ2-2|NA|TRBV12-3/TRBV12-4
TGTGCCAGCAGTGCTCTTCGGCTGAACACCGGGGAGCTGTTTTTT
CASSALRLNTGELFF
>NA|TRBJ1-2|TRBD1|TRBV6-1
TGTGCCAGCAGTGAAGCGCGGGACAGTGGTGACGGCTACACCTTC
CASSEARDSGDGYTF
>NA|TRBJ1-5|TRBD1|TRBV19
TGTGCCAGTAGTCAGGGCCCAGGGGGCGTAGGTCAGCCCCAGCATTTT
CASSQGPGGVGQPQHF
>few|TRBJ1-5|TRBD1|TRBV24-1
TGTGCCACCAGTGACCCCGGACAGGGAGGAAATCAGCCCCAGCATTTT
CATSDPGQGGNQPQHF